The TCR beta chain described here comes from a study of identical twins. TCRdb analysed the 5' RACE reads with MiXCR anew, one entry per CDR3 protein. The sample contains more than 1.5 million distinct CDR3 sequences, roughly 35% of which appear only once. This clonotype was seen a handful of times. What it binds is unknown. The germline CDR1 and CDR2 sequences are PRHDT and FYEKMQ (reference sequence). With V trimmed by 5 bases and J by 3 bases, 9 bases remained unmatched. The CDR3 is made up of 15 amino acids. Findings and limits, study-wide: Twins shared beta out-of-frame sequences in excess, but this excess was weaker. A lower insertion count was a feature of abundant cord blood beta clonotypes, with no such feature in memory repertoires. Out-of-frame alpha sequences shared between twins exhibited an excess of low generation probability.

The TCR sequence derives from a newborn girl in good health. The chain links TRBV13 to TRBJ2-5; the match to TRBD1 covers 7 bases. Sample: cord blood. CDR3 sequence (DNA): TGTGCCAGCAGCCATACAGGGGTTGGGAAAGAGACCCAGTACTTC. The encoded protein is CASSHTGVGKETQYF.